This T cell receptor beta chain appears in the sequencing data of a study of lymphopenia after photon versus proton radiotherapy. The CDR3 runs 9 residues. Clones were sequenced by immunoSEQ multiplex PCR, and TCRdb holds only the in-frame ones, with some missing. This table has about 26,000 clones, approximately 85% appearing once. The table lists this clone with a count of one. The rearrangement links TRBV12-2 to TRBJ2-1. TRBV12-2 is shown as a pseudogene. The sequence derives from a young man with gastric cancer. The sample here was peripheral blood, taken from a patient treated with photon-based radiotherapy. CDR3 coding DNA: TGTGCAAGTCGCTTGAATAGACTCTTC. It is translated as CASRLNRLF.